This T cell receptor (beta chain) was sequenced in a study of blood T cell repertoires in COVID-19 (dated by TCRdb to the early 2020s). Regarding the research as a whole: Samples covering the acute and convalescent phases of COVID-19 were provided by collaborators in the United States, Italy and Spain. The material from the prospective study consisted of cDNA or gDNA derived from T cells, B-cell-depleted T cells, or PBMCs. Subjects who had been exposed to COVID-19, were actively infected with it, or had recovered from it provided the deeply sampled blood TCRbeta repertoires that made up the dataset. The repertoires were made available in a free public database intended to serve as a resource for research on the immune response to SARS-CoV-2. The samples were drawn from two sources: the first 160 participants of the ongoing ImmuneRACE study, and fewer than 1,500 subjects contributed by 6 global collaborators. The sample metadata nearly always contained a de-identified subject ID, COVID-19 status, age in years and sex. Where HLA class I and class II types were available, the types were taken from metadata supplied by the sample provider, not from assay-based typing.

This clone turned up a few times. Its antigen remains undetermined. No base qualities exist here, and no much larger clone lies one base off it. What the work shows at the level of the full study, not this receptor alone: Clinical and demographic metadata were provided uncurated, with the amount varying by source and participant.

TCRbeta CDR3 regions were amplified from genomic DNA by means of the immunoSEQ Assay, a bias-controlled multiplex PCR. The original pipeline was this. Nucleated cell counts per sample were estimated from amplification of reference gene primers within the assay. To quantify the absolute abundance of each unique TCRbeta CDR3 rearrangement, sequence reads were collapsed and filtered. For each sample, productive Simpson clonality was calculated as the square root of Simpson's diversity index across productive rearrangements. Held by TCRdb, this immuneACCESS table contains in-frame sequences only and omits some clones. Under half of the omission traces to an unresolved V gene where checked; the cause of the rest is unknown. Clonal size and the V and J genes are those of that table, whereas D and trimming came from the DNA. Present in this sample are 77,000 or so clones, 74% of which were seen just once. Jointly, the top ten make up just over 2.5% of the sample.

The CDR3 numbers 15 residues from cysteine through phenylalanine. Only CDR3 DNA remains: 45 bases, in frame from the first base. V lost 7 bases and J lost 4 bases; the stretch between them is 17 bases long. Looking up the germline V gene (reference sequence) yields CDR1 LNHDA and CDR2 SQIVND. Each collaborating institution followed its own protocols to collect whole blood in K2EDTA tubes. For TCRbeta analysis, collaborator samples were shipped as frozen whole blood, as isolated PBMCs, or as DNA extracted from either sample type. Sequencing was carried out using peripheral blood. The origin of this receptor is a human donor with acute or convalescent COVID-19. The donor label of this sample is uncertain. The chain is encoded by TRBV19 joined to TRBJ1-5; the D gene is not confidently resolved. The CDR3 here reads CASTVGEIRNQPQHF. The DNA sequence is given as TGTGCCAGTACCGTCGGGGAAATACGAAATCAGCCCCAGCATTTT.